This T cell receptor (beta chain) was captured by sequencing in a study of T cells in Graves' hyperthyroidism and ophthalmopathy. After removal of 2 bases from V and 5 bases from J, the junction contained 12 bases not matched to a gene. The germline V gene encodes CDR1 MNHEY and CDR2 SVGAGI. This CDR3 comprises 17 residues. Amplified TCR beta CDR3 regions came from RNA transcripts. Initially, a first-round RT-PCR of the TCR CDR3 employed the HTBI primer set. TCRdb reanalysed the multiplex PCR reads using MiXCR and keeps one entry per CDR3 protein. This sample yields 600,000 to 800,000 distinct CDR3 sequences, of which around a third are seen a single time; less than 40% belongs to the top ten. Broader study findings: Blood also showed most of the thyroid clonotypes that were expanded above 0.001. A median roughly six months before onset, the model predicted ophthalmopathy.

This clonotype was observed a few times. Its antigen remains unidentified. Each diagnosis was grounded in clinical symptoms, serum thyroxine and TRAb, thyroid ultrasound, and orbital computed tomography. The source of this sequence is a woman aged 35 to 49 with Graves' hyperthyroidism. The V call is TRBV6-5, the J call TRBJ2-5; 9 nucleotides match TRBD2. Specimen: blood. The CDR3 loop reads CASSYRAGGPMGETQYF. Written as DNA, the CDR3 is TGTGCCAGCAGTTACCGGGCGGGAGGGCCAATGGGGGAGACCCAGTACTTC.